Following are 25 T cell receptor beta chains from one sample sequenced in a study of spatial heterogeneity in lung cancer. TCRdb analysed the 5' RACE reads with MiXCR anew, one entry per CDR3 protein. This table has under 30,000 distinct CDR3 sequences, approximately 5.5% appearing once. Time point given: blood at routine non-recurrence follow-up after resection. Sequencing was performed on whole RNA extracted from tumor and nontumor lung tissue, or from frozen PBMC, and the material was left unsorted. The sample consisted of PBMCs, taken at follow-up. The receptors were gathered from a male donor with early-stage non-small cell lung cancer.

This clonotype was counted many times. The V and J genes are TRBV5-1 and TRBJ2-7; the match to TRBD1 covers 8 bases. This CDR3 has 15 amino acids. Unmatched junction bases numbered 11, after V lost 3 bases and J lost 6 bases. Per germline, CDR1 SGHRS and CDR2 YFSETQ. CDR3 in amino acids: CASSSIIGQGIEQYF. CDR3 in DNA: TGCGCCAGCAGCTCGATCATTGGACAGGGTATCGAGCAGTACTTC.

Ten or more counts support this clonotype. The CDR3 DNA follows: TGTGCCAGCAGCTGTACGAAGATGTCTACCGAGCAGTACGTC. This translates into CASSCTKMSTEQYV. This rearrangement joins TRBV7-3 to TRBJ2-7; D remains unclear. CDR3 length: 14 amino acids. Germline V gives CDR1 SGHTA, CDR2 FQGTGA. Between the trimmed V and J ends, which lost 4 bases and 6 bases, there was a span of 16 bases.

In its sample, this clonotype was seen many times. The chain combines TRBV6-6 with TRBJ2-1; 7 nucleotides align to TRBD1. With 2 bases clipped from V and 9 bases from J, the junction kept 7 bases outside the gene matches. The CDR3 consists of 14 residues. Per germline, CDR1 MNHNY and CDR2 SVGAGI (reference sequence). The CDR3 nucleotides are TGTGCCAGCAGTTACATCGACAGGGACGCTGAGCAGTTCTTC. This encodes CASSYIDRDAEQFF.

This clonotype was recorded a few times. The chain couples TRBV12-3 or TRBV12-4 to TRBJ1-5, with TRBD1 identical over 11 bases. J gave up 7 bases and V 2 bases, and 7 bases lay outside the gene matches. The CDR3 sequence is 16 residues long. The CDR3 protein is CASSLTGQGALQPQHF. The CDR3 nucleotides read TGTGCCAGCAGTTTAACCGGACAGGGGGCTTTGCAGCCCCAGCATTTT.

This clonotype occurred many times. CDR3 coding DNA: TGTGCCAGCAGTTACCCTGGGACCCCTGGCTCGCAGTATTTT. It encodes CASSYPGTPGSQYF. This chain uses TRBV6-6 with TRBJ2-3, with D perhaps matching TRBD1 or TRBD2 (5 bases each). This CDR3 has 14 residues. Trimming left V 2 bases short and J 10 bases short, with 16 bases between. CDR1 MNHNY and CDR2 SVGAGI come from the germline V gene (reference sequence).

In this sample, this clonotype turned up a few times. This chain links TRBV4-3 with TRBJ2-5; D gene unclear. Trimming stripped 1 base from V and 1 base from J, with 7 bases between. The germline V gene has CDR1 LGHNA and CDR2 YSLEER. The CDR3 sequence is 14 residues long. In DNA form, the CDR3 reads TGCGCCAGCAGCCAAGGACACCCCCAAGAGACCCAGTACTTC. Translated, it gives CASSQGHPQETQYF.

This clonotype was seen repeatedly, ten times or more. The V gene is TRBV9, the J gene TRBJ2-3, with 9 bases matching TRBD2. The junction had 8 bases not matched to a gene; V was cut back by 1 base and J by 2 bases. Per the germline V gene, CDR1 is SGDLS and CDR2 is YYNGEE. The CDR3 has 17 residues. The CDR3 DNA is TGTGCCAGCAGCGTAAGGAGCGGGGGGTCTCCCACAGATACGCAGTATTTT. This sequence encodes CASSVRSGGSPTDTQYF. Together with reference TRBV9 and TRBJ2-3, the CDR3 gives the full variable domain: DSGVTQTPKHLITATGQRVTLRCSPRSGDLSVYWYQQSLDQGLQFLIQYYNGEERAKGNILERFSAQQFPDLHSELNLSSLELGDSALYFCASSVRSGGSPTDTQYFGPGTRLTVL.

This clonotype came up many times. V and J are TRBV6-2 or TRBV6-3 and TRBJ2-7, with no clear D. The CDR3 contains 13 residues. Germline V gene data show CDR1 as MNHEY and CDR2 as SVGEGT. The ends were cut back, 4 bases at V and 4 bases at J, with 11 bases in the middle. The CDR3 DNA follows: TGTGCCAGCAGTTCAAATAGACGATACGAGCAGTACGTC. Its translation is CASSSNRRYEQYV.

This clonotype was picked up many times. J is TRBJ1-5 and V is TRBV20-1; possible D gene TRBD1, 5 bases. V lost 0 bases and J 4 bases, leaving 10 bases between the germline ends. The CDR3 totals 14 residues. Germline CDR1 DFQATT, CDR2 SNEGSKA (reference sequence). CDR3 amino acids: CSARDGQGNQPQHF. The CDR3 DNA follows: TGCAGTGCTAGAGATGGGCAGGGAAATCAGCCCCAGCATTTT.

The sample holds a few counts of this clonotype. The chain recombines TRBV6-1 with TRBJ2-3; TRBD1 aligns across 10 bases. Germline V gene sequence: CDR1 MNHNS, CDR2 SASEGT. The CDR3 consists of 19 residues. V lost 8 bases and J lost 3; bases outside the gene matches: 20. This CDR3 reads CASEGAPGQGKFATDTQYF. In nucleotides, the CDR3 is TGTGCCAGCGAGGGGGCCCCGGGACAGGGGAAGTTTGCTACAGATACGCAGTATTTT.

Concerning this clonotype itself: A much larger clone differs by one base, so this may be a read error. This chain links TRBV7-6 with TRBJ1-5; TRBD1 aligns across 8 bases. Per germline, CDR1 SGHVS and CDR2 FNYEAQ. CDR3 size: 15 residues. CDR3 nucleotides: TGTGCCAGCAGCCCGGGACAGGCTAGCAATCAGCTCCAGCATTTT. Amino acid sequence: CASSPGQASNQLQHF.

At least ten counts were recorded for this clonotype. This chain connects TRBV5-6 to TRBJ2-7; no clear D. CDR1 and CDR2 (germline): SGHDT, YYEEEE. The CDR3 consists of 10 residues. The ends were cut back, 7 bases at V and 2 bases at J, with 4 bases in the middle. The DNA for the CDR3 is TGTGCCAGCGGAACCTACGAGCAGTACTTC. Translated, it gives CASGTYEQYF.

CDR3 amino acids: CATSDHRTVLEETQYF. The CDR3 DNA reads TGTGCCACCAGTGACCATCGGACAGTTTTAGAAGAGACCCAGTACTTC. V and J are TRBV24-1 and TRBJ2-5, with D possibly matching TRBD1 (6 bases). Per the germline V gene, CDR1 is KGHDR and CDR2 is SFDVKD. Trimming removed 4 bases from V and 3 bases from J, with 17 bases in between. The CDR3 extends over 16 amino acids.

At least ten counts were recorded for this clonotype. This chain connects TRBV9 to TRBJ1-5; TRBD1 matches 7 bases. There are 15 residues in the CDR3. The germline V gene has CDR1 SGDLS and CDR2 YYNGEE. J lost 3 bases, V lost 0 bases, and 3 bases had no gene match. Here the CDR3 DNA reads TGTGCCAGCAGCGTAGCCGGGACAGACAATCAGCCCCAGCATTTT. Translating gives CASSVAGTDNQPQHF.

The rearrangement joins TRBV10-3 to TRBJ2-7; D is unclear. There are 13 residues in the CDR3. V lost 4 bases to trimming and J lost 4 bases, with 11 bases between them. CDR1 and CDR2 (germline): ENHRY, SYGVKD. CDR3 nucleotides: TGTGCCATCAGTGCCGGTTTTGGTTACGAGCAGTACGTC. Translation: CAISAGFGYEQYV.

In this sample, this clonotype turned up a few times. The V gene is TRBV7-2, the J gene TRBJ2-4; 12 nucleotides match TRBD2. In germline, CDR1 is SGHTA, CDR2 FQGNSA. V lost 5 bases and J lost 6; bases outside the gene matches: 17. This CDR3 region has 19 residues. The CDR3 is CASSPIPSSGGAIPNIQYF. For the CDR3, the DNA is TGTGCCAGCAGCCCCATCCCCTCTAGCGGGGGGGCAATCCCAAACATTCAGTACTTC. Looking up the rest from reference TRBV7-2 and TRBJ2-4 gives the full variable domain: GAGVSQSPSNKVTEKGKDVELRCDPISGHTALYWYRQSLGQGLEFLIYFQGNSAPDKSGLPSDRFSAERTGGSVSTLTIQRTQQEDSAVYLCASSPIPSSGGAIPNIQYFGAGTRLSVL.

This clonotype was counted many times. The chain combines TRBV6-2 or TRBV6-3 with TRBJ2-3, with no clear D. Trimming removed 7 bases at V and 2 bases at J, with 19 bases between. CDR1 MNHEY and CDR2 SVGEGT come from the germline V gene. CDR3 length: 16 amino acids. The CDR3 loop reads CASNTPSATSTDTQYF. The CDR3 DNA follows: TGTGCCAGCAATACCCCCTCAGCAACGTCCACAGATACGCAGTATTTT.

This clonotype was seen many times. V is TRBV5-1 and J is TRBJ1-5, with a weak D call TRBD1 (6 bases). Germline V gives CDR1 SGHRS, CDR2 YFSETQ. Trimming left V 2 bases short and J 1 base short, with 10 bases between. This CDR3 contains 15 residues. As DNA, the CDR3 is TGCGCCAGCAGCTTTTCGGGACAAAGCAATCAGCCCCAGCATTTT. Translating it yields CASSFSGQSNQPQHF.

There are many counts of this clonotype. The rearrangement joins TRBV19 to TRBJ2-5; tentative D call: TRBD2 (6 bases). The CDR3 has 15 residues. The germline V gene encodes CDR1 LNHDA and CDR2 SQIVND (reference sequence). V lost 4 bases and J lost 4, with 16 bases in between. The CDR3, as DNA: TGTGCCAGTAGTAGAAGTGGTGGTAGCGGAGAGACCCAGTACTTC. It translates to CASSRSGGSGETQYF.

This clonotype was counted only a few times. This rearrangement joins TRBV15 to TRBJ1-5; maybe TRBD1 (6 bases). Looked up from germline, CDR1 is LNHNV and CDR2 is YYDKDF (reference sequence). Trimming took 1 base from V and 6 from J, leaving 10 bases between them. The CDR3 is made up of 14 amino acids. The CDR3 region is CATSRGQGIQPQHF. The CDR3 region has the DNA TGTGCCACCAGCAGAGGGCAGGGGATTCAGCCCCAGCATTTT.

The chain combines TRBV30 with TRBJ1-6; TRBD1 might be the D (6 bases). This CDR3 has 13 amino acids. Germline V CDR1 and CDR2: GTSNPN, SVGIG (reference sequence). V shed 4 bases and J shed 6 bases, with 10 bases lying between them. CDR3 coding DNA: TGTGCCTGGAACAGGGTCGGTAATTCACCCCTCCACTTT. The encoded protein is CAWNRVGNSPLHF.

V gene TRBV10-3 combines with J gene TRBJ2-1; D not certain. The length of the CDR3 is 16 residues. CDR1 is ENHRY, CDR2 SYGVKD, per germline. Trimming shortened V by 0 bases and J by 0 bases, and 9 bases separated the two germline ends. CDR3 sequence: CAISESNGFSYNEQFF. As DNA, the CDR3 is TGTGCCATCAGTGAGTCGAATGGTTTCTCCTACAATGAGCAGTTCTTC.

This clonotype was detected only a few times. This chain joins TRBV6-2 or TRBV6-3 and TRBJ1-1; D may be TRBD1 (5 bases). V was cut by 4 bases and J by 1 base, with 13 bases left in between. The germline V gene has CDR1 MNHEY and CDR2 SVGEGT. This CDR3 has 15 amino acids. The CDR3 DNA sequence: TGTGCCAGCAGTTGGTGGGGACCGAAGAACACTGAAGCTTTCTTT. Translation: CASSWWGPKNTEAFF.

This chain connects TRBV7-9 to TRBJ1-5, with 8 positions matching TRBD1. Germline CDR1 reads SEHNR; CDR2 reads FQNEAQ (reference sequence). Germline trimming cut 5 bases from V and 5 bases from J; bases unmatched to any gene: 2. The CDR3 is made up of 13 amino acids. The CDR3 spells CASSGTGDQPQHF. CDR3 nucleotides: TGTGCCAGCAGCGGGACAGGTGATCAGCCCCAGCATTTT.

This clonotype counts as medium-sized (0.01 to 0.1%). This chain connects TRBV28 to TRBJ2-1; TRBD1 might be the D (6 bases). The CDR3 runs to 15 residues. Trimming stripped 2 bases from V and 2 bases from J, with 10 bases between. Germline V gene data show CDR1 as MDHEN and CDR2 as SYDVKM. The CDR3 is CASSLSRTAYNEQFF. The CDR3 DNA is TGTGCCAGCAGTTTAAGTAGGACAGCCTACAATGAGCAGTTCTTC.